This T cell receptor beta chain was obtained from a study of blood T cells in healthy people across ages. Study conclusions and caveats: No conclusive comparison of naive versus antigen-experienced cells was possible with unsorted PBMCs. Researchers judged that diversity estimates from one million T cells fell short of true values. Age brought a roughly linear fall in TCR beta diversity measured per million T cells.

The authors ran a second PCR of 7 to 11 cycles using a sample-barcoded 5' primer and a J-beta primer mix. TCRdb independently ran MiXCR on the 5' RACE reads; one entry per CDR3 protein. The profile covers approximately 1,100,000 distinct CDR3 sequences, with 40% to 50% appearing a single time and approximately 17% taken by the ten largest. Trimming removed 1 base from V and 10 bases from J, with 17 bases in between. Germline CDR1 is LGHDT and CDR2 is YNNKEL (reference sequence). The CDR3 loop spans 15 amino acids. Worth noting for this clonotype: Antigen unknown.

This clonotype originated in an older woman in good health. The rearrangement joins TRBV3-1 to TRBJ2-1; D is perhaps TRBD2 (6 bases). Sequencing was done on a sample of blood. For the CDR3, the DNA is TGTGCCAGCAGCCAAGGGGTGGGACTCGCTAACGAGCAGTTCTTC. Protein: CASSQGVGLANEQFF.